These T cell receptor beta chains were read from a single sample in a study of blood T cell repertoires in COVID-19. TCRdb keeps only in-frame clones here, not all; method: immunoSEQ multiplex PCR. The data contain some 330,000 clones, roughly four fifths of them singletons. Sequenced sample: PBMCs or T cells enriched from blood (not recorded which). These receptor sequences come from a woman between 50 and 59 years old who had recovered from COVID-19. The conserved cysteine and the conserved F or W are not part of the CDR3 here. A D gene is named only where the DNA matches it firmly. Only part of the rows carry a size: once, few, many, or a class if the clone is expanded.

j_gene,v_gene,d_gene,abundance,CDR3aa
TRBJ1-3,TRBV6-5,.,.,ASSYDRLSGNTIY
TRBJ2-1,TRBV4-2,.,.,ASSQEPSIYEQF
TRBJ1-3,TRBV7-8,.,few,ASSLGVQGHPPRNTIY
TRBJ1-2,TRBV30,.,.,AWSVTLGIWDGYT
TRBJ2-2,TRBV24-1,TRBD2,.,ATSDLTSPGLAGATNTGELF
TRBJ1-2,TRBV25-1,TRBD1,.,ASSDTGGWNDGYT
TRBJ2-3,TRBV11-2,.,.,ASSLMTASTDTQY
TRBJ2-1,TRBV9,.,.,ASSVERTNNNEQF
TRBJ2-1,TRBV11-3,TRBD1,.,ASSPRQGVSYNEQF
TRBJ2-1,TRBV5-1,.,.,ASSLNLYQSSYNEQF
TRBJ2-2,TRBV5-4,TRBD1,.,ASSLGQGITGELF
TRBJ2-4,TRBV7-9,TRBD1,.,ASSGSLGDSIAKNIQY
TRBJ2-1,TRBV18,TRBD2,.,ASSPRLAGISYNEQF
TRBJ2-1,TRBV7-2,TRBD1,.,ASSLVGTGAVNEQF
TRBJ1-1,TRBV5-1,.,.,ASSLGWGELEAF
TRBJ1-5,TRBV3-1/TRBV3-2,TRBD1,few,ASSDGQELSPQH
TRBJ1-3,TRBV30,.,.,AWVGGGTAY
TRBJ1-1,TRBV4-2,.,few,ASSQVGEGNTEAF
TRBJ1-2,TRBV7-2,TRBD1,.,ASSLTGGGPYGYT
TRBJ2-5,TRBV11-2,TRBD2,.,ASSYGQGLAGGVKETQY
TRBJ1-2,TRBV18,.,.,ASSPGQPGGYT
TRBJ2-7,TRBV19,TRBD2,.,ASSIGTRAGVKEQY
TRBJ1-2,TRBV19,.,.,ASSGLTGYGYT
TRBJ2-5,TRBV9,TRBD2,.,ASSVEGGRAGETQY
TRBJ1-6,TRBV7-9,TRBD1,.,ASSQSGTGMISPLH
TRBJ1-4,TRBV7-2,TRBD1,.,ASSTYGQGALGKLF
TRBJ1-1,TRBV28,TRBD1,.,ASSLRRDRAMNTEAF
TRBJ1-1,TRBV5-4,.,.,ASSFGAGDTEAF
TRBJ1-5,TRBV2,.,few,ASSEEPASNQPQH
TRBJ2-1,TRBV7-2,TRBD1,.,ASSRTGRSYNEQF
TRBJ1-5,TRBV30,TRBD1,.,AWSGTGETQPQH
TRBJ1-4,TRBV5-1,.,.,ASSLTATNEKLF
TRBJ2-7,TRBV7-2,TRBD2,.,ASRPDLAGGPRNEQY
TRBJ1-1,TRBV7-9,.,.,ASSLSGQDEAF
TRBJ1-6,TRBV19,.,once,ASTPLQGYNSPLH
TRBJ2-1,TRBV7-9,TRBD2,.,ASRRTSGDYNEQF
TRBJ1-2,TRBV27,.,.,ASSFIGGDYGYT
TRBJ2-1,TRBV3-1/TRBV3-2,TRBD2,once,ASSHELADYNEQF
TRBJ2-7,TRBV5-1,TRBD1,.,ASSYQLGQGTYEQY
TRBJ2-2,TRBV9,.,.,ASSVDGSPGELF